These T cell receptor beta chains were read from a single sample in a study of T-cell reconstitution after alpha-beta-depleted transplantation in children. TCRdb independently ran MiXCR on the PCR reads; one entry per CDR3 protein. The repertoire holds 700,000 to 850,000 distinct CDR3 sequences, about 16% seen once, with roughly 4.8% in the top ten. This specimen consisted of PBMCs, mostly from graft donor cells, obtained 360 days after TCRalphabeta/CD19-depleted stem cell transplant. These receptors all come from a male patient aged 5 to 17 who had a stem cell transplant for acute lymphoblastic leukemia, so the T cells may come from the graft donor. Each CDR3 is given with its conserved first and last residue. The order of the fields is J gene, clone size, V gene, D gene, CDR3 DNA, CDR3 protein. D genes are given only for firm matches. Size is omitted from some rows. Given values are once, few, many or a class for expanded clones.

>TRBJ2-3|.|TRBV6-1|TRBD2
TGTGCCAGCCGGGGTAGCGGGGACCGCACAGATACGCAGTATTTT
CASRGSGDRTDTQYF
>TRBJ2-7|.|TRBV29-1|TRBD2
TGCAGCGTTGATGCCGTTGAAGCGGGAGTGGGTTACGAGCAGTACTTC
CSVDAVEAGVGYEQYF
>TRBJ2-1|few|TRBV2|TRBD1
TGTGCCAGCAGTTCCCGGACAGGGTTTATCAATGAGCAGTTCTTC
CASSSRTGFINEQFF
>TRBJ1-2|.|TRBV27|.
TGTGCCAGCAGTTTGGGGGGGTTGGGCTACACCTTC
CASSLGGLGYTF
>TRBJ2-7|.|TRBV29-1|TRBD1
TGCAGCGTTGCAGGGGTAGGGGGCGGTTACGAGCAGTACTTC
CSVAGVGGGYEQYF
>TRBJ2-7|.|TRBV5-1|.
TGCGCCAGCAGCTTGGGCAGGTACGGCTCCTACGAGCAGTACTTC
CASSLGRYGSYEQYF
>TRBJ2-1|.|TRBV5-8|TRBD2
TGTGCCAGCAGAAGGACTAGCGGGAGGAGCTCCTACAATGAGCAGTTCTTC
CASRRTSGRSSYNEQFF
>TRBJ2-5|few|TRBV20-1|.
TGCAGTGCTGCCAGAGGGGAGACCCAGTACTTC
CSAARGETQYF
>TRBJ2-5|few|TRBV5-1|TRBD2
TGCGCCAGCAGCGTCCGACTAGCGGGAGTAGAGACCCAGTACTTC
CASSVRLAGVETQYF
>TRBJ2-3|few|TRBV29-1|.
TGCAGCGGTGGGACAGATACGCAGTATTTT
CSGGTDTQYF
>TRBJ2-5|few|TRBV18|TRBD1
TGTGCCAGCTCACCAACGGAACAGGGGGCCGAGACCCAGTACTTC
CASSPTEQGAETQYF
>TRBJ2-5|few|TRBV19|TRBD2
TGTGCCAGTAGTATAGAACTAGCGGGAGGAGGTGAGACCCAGTACTTC
CASSIELAGGGETQYF
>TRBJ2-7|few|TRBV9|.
TGTGCCAGCAGCCTTCGTCCGAACTCCTACGAGCAGTACTTC
CASSLRPNSYEQYF
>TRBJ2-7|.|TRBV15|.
TGTGCCACCAGCAGAAAAACAGGGAACGTCGACGAGCAGTACTTC
CATSRKTGNVDEQYF
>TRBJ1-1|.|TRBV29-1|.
TGCAGCGTTACCAGGCGGGTGAGAACTGAAGCTTTCTTT
CSVTRRVRTEAFF
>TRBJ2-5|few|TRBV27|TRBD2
TGTGCCAGCAGTGTTCCGGGACTAGCGGGAGGGGGAATCGAGACCCAGTACTTC
CASSVPGLAGGGIETQYF
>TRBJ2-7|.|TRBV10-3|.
TGTGCCATCAGTGCCGGGACTCCGTACTACGAGCAGTACTTC
CAISAGTPYYEQYF
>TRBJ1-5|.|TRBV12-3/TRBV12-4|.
TGTGCCAGCAGGGGCCAACAAGGAATGTCCCAGCATTTT
CASRGQQGMSQHF
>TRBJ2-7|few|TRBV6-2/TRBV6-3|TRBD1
TGTGCCAGCAGTTACGGGGACAGGGGGCTCTACGAGCAGTACTTC
CASSYGDRGLYEQYF
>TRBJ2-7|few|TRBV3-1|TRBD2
TGTGCCAGCAGCCCCCGGCGCGGGAGTGAGGAGCAGTACTTC
CASSPRRGSEEQYF
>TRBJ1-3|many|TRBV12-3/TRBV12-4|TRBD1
TGTGCCAGCAGCGGGACAGCCTCTGGAAACACCATATATTTT
CASSGTASGNTIYF
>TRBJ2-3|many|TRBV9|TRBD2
TGTGCCAGCAGCGTAGTAGCGGGAGGACCAGATACGCAGTATTTT
CASSVVAGGPDTQYF
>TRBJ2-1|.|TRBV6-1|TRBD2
TGTGCCAGCAGTCCTCATACCCTACGGGAGGGCCACAATGAGCAGTTCTTC
CASSPHTLREGHNEQFF
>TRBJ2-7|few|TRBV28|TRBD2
TGTGCCAGCAGTTTAGAGGCTAGCGGGAGTAGGAGTTCCTACGAGCAGTACTTC
CASSLEASGSRSSYEQYF
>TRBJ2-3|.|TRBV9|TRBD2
TGTGCCAGCAGCGCGACGGGACTAGGATTCACAGATACGCAGTATTTT
CASSATGLGFTDTQYF
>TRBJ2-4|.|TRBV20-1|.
TGCAGTGCAACCCCCGCGGCCAAAAACATTCAGTACTTC
CSATPAAKNIQYF
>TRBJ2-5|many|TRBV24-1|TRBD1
TGTGCCACCAGTGATCCACCCCGTGAGGGGGCAATGGAGACCCAGTACTTC
CATSDPPREGAMETQYF
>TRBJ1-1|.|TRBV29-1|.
TGCAGCGTTGATCACGGACTGAACACTGAAGCTTTCTTT
CSVDHGLNTEAFF
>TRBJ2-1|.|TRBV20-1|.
TGCAGTGCTATGACCCCCTTAGCGGCGTACAATGAGCAGTTCTTC
CSAMTPLAAYNEQFF
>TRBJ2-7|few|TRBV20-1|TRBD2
TGCAGTGCTAAAACTAGCGGGAGCGATTACGAGCAGTACTTC
CSAKTSGSDYEQYF
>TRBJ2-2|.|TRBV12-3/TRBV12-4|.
TGTGCCAGCAGTTTATTGGGGGTCCTCACCGGGGAGCTGTTTTTT
CASSLLGVLTGELFF
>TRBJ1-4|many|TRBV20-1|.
TGCAGTGCTAGGGGGGACACCACAACTAATGAAAAACTGTTTTTT
CSARGDTTTNEKLFF
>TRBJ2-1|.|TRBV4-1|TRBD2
TGCGCCAGCAGCCAAGATCAGGGACTAGCGACATACAATGAGCAGTTCTTC
CASSQDQGLATYNEQFF
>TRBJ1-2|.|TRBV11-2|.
TGTGCCAGCAGATCATTAGCACGGGATGGCTACACCTTC
CASRSLARDGYTF
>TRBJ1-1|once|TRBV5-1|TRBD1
TGCGCCAGCAGCTTGGTACAGACAGGGGTCACTGAAGCTTTCTTT
CASSLVQTGVTEAFF
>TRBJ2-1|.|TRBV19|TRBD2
TGTGCCAGTAGTATCGGGGTAGCGGGCCGCTCCTACAATGAGCAGTTCTTC
CASSIGVAGRSYNEQFF
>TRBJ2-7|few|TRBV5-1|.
TGCGCCAGCGGTACTAGTGCCCCTTACGAGCAGTACTTC
CASGTSAPYEQYF
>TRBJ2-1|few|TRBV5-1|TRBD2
TGCGCCAGCAGCTTAAGGGAGGGAACTGAGCAGTTCTTC
CASSLREGTEQFF
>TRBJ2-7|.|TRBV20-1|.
TGCAGTGCTTCCGGCCGGCTCGCCCCATACGAGCAGTACTTC
CSASGRLAPYEQYF
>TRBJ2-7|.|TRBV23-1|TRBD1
TGCGCCAGCAGTCAGCCTGACAGGGACGCCTACGAGCAGTACTTC
CASSQPDRDAYEQYF
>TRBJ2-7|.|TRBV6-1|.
TGTGCCAGCAACGACCCGAGAGGCAACAAATTCTACGAGCAGTACTTC
CASNDPRGNKFYEQYF
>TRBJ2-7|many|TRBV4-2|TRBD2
TGTGCCAGCGGGGAAGCGGGGGTTAGCGGGTACGAGCAGTACTTC
CASGEAGVSGYEQYF
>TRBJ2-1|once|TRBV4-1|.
TGCGCCAGCAGGCAACCGGGGACCGGGACTTCTAGTTCGTTTTACAATGAGCAGTTCTTC
CASRQPGTGTSSSFYNEQFF
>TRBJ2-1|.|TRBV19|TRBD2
TGTGCCAGTATGGGTAGCGGGAACTCCTACAATGAGCAGTTCTTC
CASMGSGNSYNEQFF
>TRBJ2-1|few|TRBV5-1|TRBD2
TGCGCCAGTGGGTCTAGCGGGAGGGCCTGGAGTGAGCAGTTCTTC
CASGSSGRAWSEQFF
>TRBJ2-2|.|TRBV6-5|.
TGTGCCAGCAGGCCTCGTGGCGGGGAGCTGTTTTTT
CASRPRGGELFF
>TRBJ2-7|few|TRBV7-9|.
TGTGCCAGCAGCTTACCTCGGACAGCCGAGCAGTACTTC
CASSLPRTAEQYF
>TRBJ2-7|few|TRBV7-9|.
TGTGCCAGCAGGAGGACAGACCACACCTACGAGCAGTACTTC
CASRRTDHTYEQYF
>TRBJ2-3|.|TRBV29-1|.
TGCAGCGTTGTCCCCGGGAGTGAGATAGATACGCAGTATTTT
CSVVPGSEIDTQYF
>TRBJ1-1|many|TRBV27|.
TGTGCCAGCAGCCCCTGGCGAGGCGCCCTGAACACTGAAGCTTTCTTT
CASSPWRGALNTEAFF
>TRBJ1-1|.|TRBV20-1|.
TGCAGTGCCAGTGACAGGAATGAAGCTTTCTTT
CSASDRNEAFF
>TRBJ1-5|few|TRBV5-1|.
TGCGCCAGCAGCTTGGGGGGAGTAGGCAATCAGCCCCAGCATTTT
CASSLGGVGNQPQHF
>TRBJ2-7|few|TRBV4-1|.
TGTGCCAGCAGTCAAGCCCTCCTATCCTACGAGCAGTACTTC
CASSQALLSYEQYF